The rows below give T cell receptor beta chains drawn from one sample of a study of T cells in Graves' hyperthyroidism and ophthalmopathy. From the multiplex PCR reads, TCRdb called clonotypes with MiXCR, one entry per CDR3 protein. The sample carries roughly 500,000 distinct CDR3 sequences, about half recorded once. The source material was peripheral blood or thyroid tissue (not recorded which). These TCRs come from an adult woman with Graves' disease, either hyperthyroidism or ophthalmopathy (not recorded which). Both conserved end residues are part of each CDR3. The order of the fields is J gene, clone size, V gene, D gene, CDR3 length, CDR3 protein, CDR3 DNA. A D gene is named only where the DNA matches it firmly. Some rows have no size entry. The others give once, few or many, or a class for an expanded clone.

TRBJ2-3 - TRBV7-9 - 16 CASSFTSLGSTDTQYF TGTGCCAGCAGCTTCACGAGCTTGGGGAGCACAGATACGCAGTATTTT
TRBJ2-7 many TRBV7-9 TRBD2 15 CASSLSLLAGAEQYF TGTGCCAGCAGCTTAAGTCTTCTAGCGGGAGCCGAGCAGTACTTC
TRBJ2-2 many TRBV11-2 TRBD2 16 CASTPWAGGNTGELFF TGTGCCAGTACCCCTTGGGCGGGAGGCAACACCGGGGAGCTGTTTTTT
TRBJ1-5 - TRBV2 TRBD1 15 CASSPGQGLYQPQHF TGTGCCAGCAGCCCGGGACAGGGGTTATATCAGCCCCAGCATTTT
TRBJ1-4 - TRBV15 - 14 CATSPLDSSEKLFF TGTGCCACCAGCCCGCTGGACAGTAGTGAAAAACTGTTTTTT
TRBJ1-3 - TRBV12-3/TRBV12-4 - 11 CASNSGNTIYF TGTGCCAGTAACTCTGGAAACACCATATATTTT
TRBJ2-2 many TRBV5-1 TRBD1 15 CASSVGQGWTGELFF TGCGCCAGCAGCGTGGGACAGGGATGGACCGGGGAGCTGTTTTTT
TRBJ1-6 - TRBV12-3/TRBV12-4 TRBD1 15 CASSLGTADNSPLHF TGTGCCAGCAGTTTGGGGACAGCTGATAATTCACCCCTCCACTTT
TRBJ1-2 many TRBV14 TRBD1 14 CASSQVKGAVGYTF TGTGCCAGCAGCCAAGTTAAGGGGGCGGTTGGCTACACCTTC
TRBJ2-7 many TRBV29-1 - 13 CSVSSSSSLKQYF TGCAGCGTTTCTTCTAGCTCCTCTCTTAAGCAGTACTTC
TRBJ2-5 many TRBV2 - 11 CASKMEETQYF TGTGCCAGCAAGATGGAAGAGACCCAGTACTTC
TRBJ2-6 - TRBV5-1 - 16 CASSQEGGPGANVLTF TGCGCCAGCAGCCAAGAGGGGGGGCCGGGGGCCAACGTCCTGACTTTC
TRBJ1-1 - TRBV9 - 12 CASSVGGAGAFF TGTGCCAGCAGCGTAGGGGGGGCAGGGGCTTTCTTT
TRBJ1-5 many TRBV4-1 - 15 CASSPRTVINQPQHF TGCGCCAGCAGCCCCAGGACAGTAATCAATCAGCCCCAGCATTTT
TRBJ2-5 many TRBV10-3 - 14 CAISVGQLEETQYF TGTGCCATCAGTGTAGGTCAGCTTGAAGAGACCCAGTACTTC
TRBJ1-5 many TRBV5-6 - 17 CASSLSGDPEGNQPQHF TGTGCCAGCAGCTTGTCGGGGGACCCTGAGGGCAATCAGCCCCAGCATTTT
TRBJ1-2 many TRBV20-1 TRBD1 13 CSAQTRTGAGYTF TGCAGTGCCCAGACTAGGACAGGGGCTGGCTACACCTTC
TRBJ1-1 few TRBV7-2 - 14 CASSFDTQNTEAFF TGTGCCAGCAGCTTCGACACACAGAACACTGAAGCTTTCTTT
TRBJ1-4 - TRBV7-2 - 15 CASSPPSGNNEKLFF TGTGCCAGCAGCCCCCCTAGCGGGAATAATGAAAAACTGTTTTTT
TRBJ2-6 - TRBV7-2 - 12 CASNGQMNTEAF TGTGCCAGCAATGGACAGATGAACACTGAAGCTTTC
TRBJ2-5 few TRBV7-9 TRBD2 16 CASSTIPGLATETQYF TGTGCCAGCAGCACTATCCCGGGACTAGCGACGGAGACCCAGTACTTC
TRBJ1-3 many TRBV5-1 TRBD1 13 CASTTGDGNTIYF TGCGCCAGCACGACAGGGGACGGAAACACCATATATTTT
TRBJ1-5 - TRBV11-1 - 13 CASSGQPNQPQHF TGTGCCAGCAGTGGACAGCCTAATCAGCCCCAGCATTTT
TRBJ1-1 - TRBV6-5 - 14 CAIRSRGENTEAFF TGTGCCATCAGGAGCAGGGGCGAGAACACTGAAGCTTTCTTT
TRBJ2-5 few TRBV25-1 TRBD1 16 CASVEPGQGAQETQYF TGTGCCAGCGTCGAACCGGGACAGGGGGCTCAGGAGACCCAGTACTTC
TRBJ2-7 - TRBV15 - 14 CATSRDTGNVWQYF TGTGCCACCAGCAGAGATACAGGCAACGTGTGGCAGTACTTC
TRBJ1-5 many TRBV12-3/TRBV12-4 TRBD1 13 CASSTDRGKPQHF TGTGCCAGCAGTACGGACAGGGGAAAGCCCCAGCATTTT
TRBJ2-5 few TRBV20-1 - 13 CSASRTYQETQYF TGCAGTGCTAGCCGGACTTACCAAGAGACCCAGTACTTC
TRBJ2-2 many TRBV11-2 - 13 CASGILNTGELFF TGTGCCAGCGGAATATTGAACACCGGGGAGCTGTTTTTT
TRBJ1-2 many TRBV14 TRBD1 14 CASSWDRGRNGYTF TGTGCCAGCAGCTGGGACAGGGGAAGAAATGGCTACACCTTC
TRBJ1-1 - TRBV15 - 13 CATSSSQITEAFF TGTGCCACCAGCAGCTCACAGATTACTGAAGCTTTCTTT
TRBJ2-5 - TRBV2 - 13 CASRDGLGETQYF TGTGCCAGCAGGGACGGACTCGGAGAGACCCAGTACTTC
TRBJ1-5 many TRBV7-2 - 17 CASSSQVTVYSNQPQHF TGTGCCAGCAGCAGCCAGGTGACCGTCTATAGCAATCAGCCCCAGCATTTT
TRBJ2-5 many TRBV4-1 - 12 CASSHHWKTQYF TGCGCCAGCAGCCACCACTGGAAGACCCAGTACTTC
TRBJ1-2 few TRBV3-1 TRBD1 15 CASSQGGGGQYGYTF TGTGCCAGCAGCCAAGGTGGGGGGGGACAGTATGGCTACACCTTC